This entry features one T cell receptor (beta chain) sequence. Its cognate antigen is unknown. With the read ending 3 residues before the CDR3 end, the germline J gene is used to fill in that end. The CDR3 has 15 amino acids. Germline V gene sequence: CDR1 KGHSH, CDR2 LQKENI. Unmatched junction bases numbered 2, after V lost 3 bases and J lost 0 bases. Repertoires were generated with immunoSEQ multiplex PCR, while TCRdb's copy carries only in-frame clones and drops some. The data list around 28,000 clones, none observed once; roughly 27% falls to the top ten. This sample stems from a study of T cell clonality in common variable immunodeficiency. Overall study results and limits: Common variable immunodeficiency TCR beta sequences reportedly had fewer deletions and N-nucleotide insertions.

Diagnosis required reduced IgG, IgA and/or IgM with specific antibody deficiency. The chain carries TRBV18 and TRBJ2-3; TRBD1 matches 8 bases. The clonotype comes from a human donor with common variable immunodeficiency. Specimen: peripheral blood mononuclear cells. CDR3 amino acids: CASSPRQGSTDTQYF. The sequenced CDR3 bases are TGTGCCAGCTCACCGCGACAGGGGAGCACAGATACG.